This passage covers 14 T cell receptor beta chains from one sample sequenced in a study of regulatory T cells in long-lasting Graves disease. Regarding time point: newly diagnosed GD, antithyroid drugs for less than 3 months. Making the TCR library involved RNA that had been extracted from PBMCs. Arm-PCR of CDR3 regions with iRepertoire HTBI primers generated TCR beta libraries. TCRdb analysed the multiplex PCR reads with MiXCR anew, one entry per CDR3 protein. The sample includes about 540,000 distinct CDR3 sequences, around an eighth of them seen just once. A further study also used this sample, focusing on T cells in Graves' hyperthyroidism and ophthalmopathy.

Material: peripheral blood mononuclear cells (PBMCs), obtained at new diagnosis, from a patient treated with antithyroid drugs. The source of these receptors is a man aged 25-40 years with Graves disease.

This clonotype was observed many times. The V call is TRBV28, the J call TRBJ2-7; D is ambiguous. V lost 4 bases and J lost 12, with 22 bases in between. Germline V gene sequence: CDR1 MDHEN, CDR2 SYDVKM. The CDR3 consists of 14 residues. CDR3 sequence: CASSSPRGASKGYF. Here the CDR3 DNA reads TGTGCCAGCAGTTCCCCCCGAGGAGCCTCCAAGGGGTACTTC.

There are many counts of this clonotype. One junction end does not reproduce the germline sequence, and a read error may be involved. The J gene is TRBJ2-4, the V gene TRBV12-3 or TRBV12-4; TRBD1 matches 8 bases. The CDR3 consists of 16 residues. The CDR3: CASRLGQGRAKNIQYF. As DNA, the CDR3 is TGTGCCAGCAGATTAGGACAGGGCAGAGCCAAAAACATTCAGTACTTC.

This clonotype was counted only a few times. The J gene is TRBJ2-5, the V gene TRBV30; D remains ambiguous. In germline, CDR1 is GTSNPN, CDR2 SVGIG (reference sequence). This CDR3 comprises 13 residues. V was clipped by 3 bases and J by 1 base, with 9 bases between them. CDR3 coding DNA: TGTGCCTGGAGCCCGGAAGGCCAAGAGACCCAGTACTTC. Protein product: CAWSPEGQETQYF.

This clonotype showed up many times. The chain joins TRBV29-1 to TRBJ2-7; D gene ambiguous. The V and J ends lost 0 bases and 0 bases respectively, with 15 bases between them. Germline assignment: CDR1 SQVTM and CDR2 ANQGSEA. This CDR3 has 16 residues. The CDR3 loop reads CSVEDGDNRYSYEQYF. The CDR3 region has the DNA TGCAGCGTTGAAGATGGTGACAACCGATACTCCTACGAGCAGTACTTC.

This clonotype has a count of ten or more. The chain has TRBV7-2 and TRBJ2-3; 9 nucleotides match TRBD2. Germline V gives CDR1 SGHTA, CDR2 FQGNSA. This CDR3 is 16 amino acids long. Trimming took 5 bases from V and 4 from J; bases not matched to a gene: 10. The CDR3 DNA reads as TGTGCCAGCAGCCTCGGGGTAGCGGGAGTATCAGATACGCAGTATTTT. Its translation: CASSLGVAGVSDTQYF. Based on the CDR3 plus reference TRBV7-2 and TRBJ2-3, the full variable domain is GAGVSQSPSNKVTEKGKDVELRCDPISGHTALYWYRQSLGQGLEFLIYFQGNSAPDKSGLPSDRFSAERTGGSVSTLTIQRTQQEDSAVYLCASSLGVAGVSDTQYFGPGTRLTVL.

This clonotype was counted many times. The chain employs TRBV7-2 and TRBJ2-2; D possibly corresponds to TRBD1 (5 bases). Germline V gene sequence: CDR1 SGHTA, CDR2 FQGNSA. The CDR3 consists of 15 residues. Trimming removed 5 bases from V and 0 bases from J, with 10 bases in between. The CDR3 DNA follows: TGTGCCAGCAGCCTCCGACAGACGAACACCGGGGAGCTGTTTTTT. This translates into CASSLRQTNTGELFF.

This clonotype was counted ten times or more. The J gene is TRBJ2-3, the V gene TRBV11-1; the D gene is possibly TRBD2 (6 bases). Germline loops: CDR1 SGHAT, CDR2 FQDESV (reference sequence). V dropped 5 bases and J dropped 5 bases, with 20 bases sitting between them. The CDR3 spans 16 residues. Here the CDR3 reads CASSPIAEPRGDTQYF. CDR3 nucleotides: TGTGCCAGCAGCCCCATAGCGGAGCCCCGCGGAGATACGCAGTATTTT.

This clonotype was counted ten times or more. The chain links TRBV20-1 to TRBJ1-4; no firm D call. Germline V CDR1 and CDR2: DFQATT, SNEGSKA (reference sequence). V lost 6 bases and J lost 0, with 11 bases in between. This CDR3 region has 14 residues. CDR3 in amino acids: CSADPWATNEKLFF. CDR3 in DNA: TGCAGTGCGGACCCATGGGCAACTAATGAAAAACTGTTTTTT.

This clonotype was found many times. The chain links TRBV18 to TRBJ1-1, with unresolved D. V was trimmed by 1 base and J by 3 bases, leaving 6 bases between them. The CDR3 consists of 13 residues. The germline V gene has CDR1 KGHSH and CDR2 LQKENI. The CDR3 nucleotides read TGTGCCAGCTCACCACTGGGTGACACTGAAGCTTTCTTT. The encoded protein is CASSPLGDTEAFF.

Many counts were recorded for this clonotype. The genes are TRBV4-1 and TRBJ2-7; the match to TRBD1 covers 8 bases. The CDR3 covers 15 residues. The V gene end was trimmed by 2 bases and the J gene end by 4 bases; junction bases not matched to a gene: 7. Germline loops: CDR1 MGHRA, CDR2 YSYEKL. The CDR3 region has the DNA TGCGCCAGCAGCCAATGGGACAGGAACCAATACGAGCAGTACTTC. The encoded protein is CASSQWDRNQYEQYF.

This clonotype was observed at least ten times. The chain is built from TRBV29-1 and TRBJ2-1, with 8 bases matching TRBD1. The CDR3 sequence is 13 residues long. V lost 4 bases, J lost 3 bases, and 2 bases stayed unmatched. CDR1 SQVTM and CDR2 ANQGSEA come from the germline V gene. DNA of the CDR3: TGCAGCGTTGCACAGGGGGGCTACAATGAGCAGTTCTTC. Translation: CSVAQGGYNEQFF.

This clonotype showed up just a few times. V is TRBV4-1 and J is TRBJ2-2; 8 nucleotides match TRBD1. This CDR3 has 16 amino acids. V was pared by 1 base and J by 7 bases, with 8 bases of the junction left unmatched. The germline V gene has CDR1 MGHRA and CDR2 YSYEKL. In nucleotides, the CDR3 is TGCGCCAGCAGCCAAGCATTTCAGGGGGCGATCGGGGAGCTGTTTTTT. This translates into CASSQAFQGAIGELFF.

This clonotype was observed at least ten times. The gene calls are TRBV6-1 and TRBJ2-7; maybe TRBD1 (6 bases). The CDR3 extends over 13 amino acids. Germline V gene sequence: CDR1 MNHNS, CDR2 SASEGT. V lost 7 bases to trimming and J lost 3 bases, with 13 bases between them. The CDR3 coding sequence is TGTGCCAGCAAGGGGGAGAGCGACTACGAGCAGTACTTC. Residues: CASKGESDYEQYF.

This clonotype was picked up a small number of times. The chain has TRBV19 and TRBJ1-1, with D hard to call. This CDR3 spans 14 amino acids. V dropped 0 bases and J dropped 4 bases, with 9 bases sitting between them. Germline lookup yields CDR1 LNHDA and CDR2 SQIVND (reference sequence). CDR3 region: CASSIEATGTEAFF. The CDR3, as DNA: TGTGCCAGTAGTATAGAGGCGACGGGCACTGAAGCTTTCTTT.